Here is one T cell receptor beta chain with its context. The sample originates from a study of blood T cell repertoires in COVID-19. Study at large: Acute and convalescent COVID-19 samples came from the United States, Italy and Spain. T cells, B-cell-depleted T cells, or PBMCs provided the cDNA or gDNA that served as material.

Germline V lookup: CDR1 MNHEY, CDR2 SVGAGI. Trimming stripped 3 bases from V and 6 bases from J, with 9 bases between. The CDR3 covers 14 residues. Source study methods: Amplified reference gene primers provided the basis for estimating nucleated cell counts. TCRdb's copy holds only in-frame clones and misses some; the assay was immunoSEQ multiplex PCR. The DNA was the basis for D and trimming; V, J and clone size are from that table. The data contain about 63,000 clones, around 79% of them singletons. The rearrangement joins TRBV6-5 to TRBJ1-6, with D hard to call. Sequencing was carried out using peripheral blood. This clonotype was obtained from a human donor in a cohort sampled during active COVID-19. CDR3 DNA sequence: TGTGCCAGCAGTTATGGTCTGCGTAATTCACCCCTCCACTTT. It specifies CASSYGLRNSPLHF.